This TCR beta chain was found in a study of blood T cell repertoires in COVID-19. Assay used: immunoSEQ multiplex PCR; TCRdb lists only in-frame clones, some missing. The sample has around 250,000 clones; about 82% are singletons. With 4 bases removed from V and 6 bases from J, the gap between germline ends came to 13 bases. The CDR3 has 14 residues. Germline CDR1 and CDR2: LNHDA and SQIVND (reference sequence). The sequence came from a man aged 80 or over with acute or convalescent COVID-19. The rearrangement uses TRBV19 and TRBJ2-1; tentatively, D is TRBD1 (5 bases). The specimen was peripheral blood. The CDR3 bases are TGTGCCAGTAGTAATGTGGGGCGGATCAATGAGCAGTTCTTC. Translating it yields CASSNVGRINEQFF.